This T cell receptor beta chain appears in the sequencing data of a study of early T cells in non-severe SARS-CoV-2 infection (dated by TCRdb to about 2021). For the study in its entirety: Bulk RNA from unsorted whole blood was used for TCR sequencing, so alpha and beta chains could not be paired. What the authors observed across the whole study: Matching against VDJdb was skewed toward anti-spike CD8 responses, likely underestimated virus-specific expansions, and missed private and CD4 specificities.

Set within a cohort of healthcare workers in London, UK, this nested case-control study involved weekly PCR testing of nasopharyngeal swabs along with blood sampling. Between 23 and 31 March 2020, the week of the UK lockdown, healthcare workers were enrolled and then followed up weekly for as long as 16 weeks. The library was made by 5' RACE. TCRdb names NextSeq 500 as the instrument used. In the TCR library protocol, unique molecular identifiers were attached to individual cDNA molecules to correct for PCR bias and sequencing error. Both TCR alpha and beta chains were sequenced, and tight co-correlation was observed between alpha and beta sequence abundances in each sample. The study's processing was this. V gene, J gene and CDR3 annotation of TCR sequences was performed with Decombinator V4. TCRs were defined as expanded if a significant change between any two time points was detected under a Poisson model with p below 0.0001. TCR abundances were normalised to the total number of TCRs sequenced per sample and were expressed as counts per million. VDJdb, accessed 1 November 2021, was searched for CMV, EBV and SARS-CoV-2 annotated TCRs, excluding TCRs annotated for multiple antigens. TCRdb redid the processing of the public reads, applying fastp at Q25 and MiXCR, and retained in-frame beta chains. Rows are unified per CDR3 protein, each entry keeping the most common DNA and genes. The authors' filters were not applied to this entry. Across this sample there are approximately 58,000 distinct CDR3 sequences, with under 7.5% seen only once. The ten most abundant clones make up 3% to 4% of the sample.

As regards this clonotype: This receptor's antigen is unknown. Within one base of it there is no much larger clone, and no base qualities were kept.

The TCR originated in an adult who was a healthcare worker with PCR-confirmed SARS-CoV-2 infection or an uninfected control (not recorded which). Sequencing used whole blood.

The bases are TGCAGTGCTAGAGACCCCTTAACTGAAGCTTTCTTT. The resulting protein is CSARDPLTEAFF. The chain links TRBV20-1 with TRBJ1-1, with no confident D gene call. V is reduced by 0 bases and J by 5 bases, leaving a spacing of 7 bases between them. CDR1 and CDR2 were assigned from the germline V gene (reference sequence) as DFQATT and SNEGSKA. The CDR3 spans 12 residues, from the cysteine through the phenylalanine. Here the CDR3 DNA is all that survives: 36 bases in frame from base 1.